This TCR beta chain is from a study of early T cells in non-severe SARS-CoV-2 infection. About the study: The input, bulk RNA from unsorted whole blood, was sequenced, and chains were unpaired. Study outcomes and limitations: The matching step, a VDJdb search, favored anti-spike CD8 responses and missed private and CD4 specificities.

This clonotype was seen repeatedly, ten times or more. Its antigen is still unknown. Unique molecular identifiers were affixed to single, distinct cDNA molecules. One entry per CDR3 protein results from TCRdb running MiXCR on the 5' RACE reads. The table records tens of thousands of distinct CDR3 sequences, approximately 10% of them present only once. CDR1 DFQATT and CDR2 SNEGSKA come from the germline V gene (reference sequence). With 7 bases removed from V and 0 bases from J, the gap between germline ends came to 19 bases. The CDR3 has 16 amino acids. Sequencing input: whole blood. This clonotype was obtained from an adult who was a healthcare worker with PCR-confirmed SARS-CoV-2 infection or an uninfected control (not recorded which). This rearrangement joins TRBV20-1 to TRBJ1-3; unclear D gene. In nucleotides, the CDR3 is TGCAGTGTGCCGTCCACCCCGTTAGCCTCTGGAAACACCATATATTTT. This codes for CSVPSTPLASGNTIYF.